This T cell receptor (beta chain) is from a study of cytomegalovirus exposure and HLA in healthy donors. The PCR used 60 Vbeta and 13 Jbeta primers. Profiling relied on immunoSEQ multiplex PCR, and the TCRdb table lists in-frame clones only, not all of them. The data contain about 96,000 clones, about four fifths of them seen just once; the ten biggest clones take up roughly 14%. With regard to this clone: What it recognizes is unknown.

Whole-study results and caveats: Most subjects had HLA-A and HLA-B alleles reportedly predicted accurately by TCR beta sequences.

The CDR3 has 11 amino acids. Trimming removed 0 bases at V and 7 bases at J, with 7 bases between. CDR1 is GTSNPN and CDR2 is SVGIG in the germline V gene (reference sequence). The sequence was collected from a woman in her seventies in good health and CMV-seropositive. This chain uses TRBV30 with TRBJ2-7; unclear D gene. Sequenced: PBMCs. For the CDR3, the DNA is TGTGCCTGGAGTGTAAATACTGAGCAGTACTTC. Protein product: CAWSVNTEQYF.